The clone carrying this T cell receptor (beta chain) was seen more than once but under ten times. The treatment: over 15 received Ad26.COV2.S at low or high dose, single or two shots; about 5 received placebo; per-sample allocation not given. Sampling took place 63 days after the first vaccine or placebo injection. Germline V gene lookup returns CDR1 SGHTA and CDR2 FQGTGA. V lost 5 bases to trimming and J lost 0 bases; unmatched junction nucleotides: 13. CDR3 length: 19 residues. This sample is drawn from a study of Ad26.COV2.S vaccination and SARS-CoV-2 variants. The assay was immunoSEQ multiplex PCR, and TCRdb's table has in-frame clones only and misses some. Among about 680,000 clones listed, roughly 90% were seen once.

The source of this sequence is a person between 18 and 65 years old who received the Ad26.COV2.S COVID-19 vaccine or a placebo. The chain uses TRBV7-3 and TRBJ2-2; 9 nucleotides match TRBD2. This material consisted of peripheral blood, taken in a trial of Ad26.COV2.S vaccine versus placebo. The CDR3 sequence: CASSQVASGEPSNTGELFF. Written as DNA, the CDR3 is TGTGCCAGCAGCCAAGTGGCTAGCGGGGAGCCATCGAACACCGGGGAGCTGTTTTTT.